One sample yielded the 24 T cell receptor beta chains listed below, sequenced in a study of shared clonotypes between healthy human individuals. Clones were sequenced by immunoSEQ multiplex PCR, and TCRdb holds only the in-frame ones, with some missing. The data hold about 490,000 clones, with 70% to 85% observed a single time. Sequencing was carried out using PBMCs. The receptors shown here come from a middle-aged woman in good health. Some clones in this sample may be carry-over from other donors' samples.

In regard to this clone: Other DNA sequences in the sample encode the same CDR3. The chain is built from TRBV7-8 and TRBJ2-7, with unresolved D. The germline V and J ends were trimmed by 5 bases and 3 bases, with 5 bases remaining between them. The CDR3 covers 11 residues. Germline-derived CDR1 and CDR2 are SGHVS and FQNEAQ. The CDR3 bases are TGTGCCAGCAGCCCAGACTACGAGCAGTACTTC. Its translation is CASSPDYEQYF. The variable domain in full, completed from reference TRBV7-8 and TRBJ2-7, reads GAGVSQSPRYKVAKRGQDVALRCDPISGHVSLFWYQQALGQGPEFLTYFQNEAQLDKSGLPSDRFFAERPEGSVSTLKIQRTQQEDSAVYLCASSPDYEQYFGPGTRLTVT.

The CDR3 loop reads CASSLGGGSGNTIYF. As DNA, the CDR3 is TGTGCCAGCAGCTTAGGTGGGGGGAGCGGAAACACCATATATTTT. This chain joins TRBV7-9 and TRBJ1-3; TRBD1 is a possible D gene (5 bases). With 1 base removed from V and 4 bases from J, the gap between germline ends came to 11 bases. This CDR3 is built from 15 residues. CDR1 is SEHNR and CDR2 is FQNEAQ in the germline V gene (reference sequence).

V usage is TRBV18 and J usage is TRBJ2-1, with TRBD2 identical over 12 bases. CDR1 and CDR2 from the germline V gene are KGHSH and LQKENI. This CDR3 region has 18 residues. V was clipped by 6 bases and J by 9 bases; unmatched bases: 18. DNA of the CDR3: TGTGCCAGCTCCCCGGGGAGGAGACTAGCGGGAGTCGAGGGTGAGCAGTTCTTC. As protein: CASSPGRRLAGVEGEQFF.

The V and J genes are TRBV7-3 and TRBJ2-2, with a possible D match to TRBD1 (6 bases). This CDR3 region has 15 residues. The V end lost 5 bases, the J end lost 4 bases, and 14 bases lay between the germline ends. The germline V gene encodes CDR1 SGHTA and CDR2 FQGTGA. The CDR3 is CASSPGRGGTGELFF. The CDR3, as DNA: TGTGCCAGCAGCCCTGGACGAGGGGGCACCGGGGAGCTGTTTTTT.

The chain couples TRBV28 to TRBJ2-1; the D gene is possibly TRBD2 (6 bases). Germline lookup yields CDR1 MDHEN and CDR2 SYDVKM. Trimming shortened V by 5 bases and J by 3 bases, and 17 bases separated the two germline ends. The CDR3 covers 16 residues. The CDR3 spells CASSPSGQRVYNEQFF. CDR3 DNA: TGTGCCAGCAGTCCCTCGGGCCAGCGGGTCTACAATGAGCAGTTCTTC. The full variable domain, rest sourced from reference TRBV28 and TRBJ2-1, is DVKVTQSSRYLVKRTGEKVFLECVQDMDHENMFWYRQDPGLGLRLIYFSYDVKMKEKGDIPEGYSVSREKKERFSLILESASTNQTSMYLCASSPSGQRVYNEQFFGPGTRLTVL.

The chain has TRBV5-1 and TRBJ2-3, with TRBD1 identical over 7 bases. The junction had 6 bases not matched to a gene; V was cut back by 0 bases and J by 5 bases. The CDR3 is 15 amino acids. Germline CDR1 and CDR2: SGHRS and YFSETQ. CDR3 sequence reads: CASSLDGQVGDTQYF. DNA for the CDR3: TGCGCCAGCAGCTTGGATGGACAGGTAGGAGATACGCAGTATTTT.

Only a few counts were recorded for this clone. V gene TRBV7-9 combines with J gene TRBJ1-5, with D uncertain. The length of the CDR3 is 12 residues. The V gene lost 5 bases and the J gene lost 2 bases, with 4 bases spanning the gap. CDR1 is SEHNR, CDR2 FQNEAQ, per germline (reference sequence). The CDR3 DNA is TGTGCCAGCAGCGTTGGCAATCAGCCCCAGCATTTT. This codes for CASSVGNQPQHF.

The chain is built from TRBV7-9 and TRBJ2-7; D is ambiguous. V was pared by 7 bases and J by 0 bases, with 13 bases between. The CDR3 consists of 14 residues. CDR1 and CDR2 from the germline V gene are SEHNR and FQNEAQ (reference sequence). The CDR3 bases are TGTGCCAGCACCCCGCGTGGTCACTCCTACGAGCAGTACTTC. As protein: CASTPRGHSYEQYF.

This chain connects TRBV4-1 to TRBJ2-7; TRBD2 agrees at 7 bases. V lost 2 bases, J lost 0 bases, and 10 bases stayed unmatched. CDR3 length equals 17 residues. Germline V lookup: CDR1 MGHRA, CDR2 YSYEKL. CDR3 DNA sequence: TGCGCCAGCAGCCAACCCCCCAGGGACTATTCCTCCTACGAGCAGTACTTC. Translated: CASSQPPRDYSSYEQYF.

V and J are TRBV6-1 and TRBJ2-1; TRBD2 aligns across 9 bases. CDR1 MNHNS and CDR2 SASEGT come from the germline V gene. J gave up 6 bases and V 5 bases, and 5 bases lay outside the gene matches. The CDR3 is 14 residues long. CDR3 residues: CASSLAGESNEQFF. The CDR3 coding sequence is TGTGCCAGCAGTTTAGCGGGAGAGAGCAATGAGCAGTTCTTC.

The chain has TRBV5-4 and TRBJ2-7; 8 positions agree with TRBD2. CDR1 and CDR2 (germline): SGHNT, YYREEE (reference sequence). With V trimmed by 1 base and J by 7 bases, 7 bases remained unmatched. The CDR3 consists of 14 residues. The DNA for the CDR3 is TGTGCCAGCAGCTTGTCAGGACTAGCTGGTGAGCAGTACTTC. Translating gives CASSLSGLAGEQYF.

J is TRBJ1-2 and V is TRBV9; 9 bases agree with TRBD1. This CDR3 region has 13 residues. Losses at the gene ends were 4 bases for V and 4 bases for J; bases not matched to a gene: 2. Germline CDR1 and CDR2: SGDLS and YYNGEE. CDR3 region: CASSPDRGYGYTF. The CDR3 DNA reads as TGTGCCAGCAGCCCGGACAGGGGCTATGGCTACACCTTC.

This clone was observed a handful of times. CDR3 protein: CASSPRNREAFF. The CDR3 nucleotides read TGTGCCAGCAGTCCGCGCAACAGGGAAGCTTTCTTT. The V and J genes are TRBV28 and TRBJ1-1; D possibly corresponds to TRBD1 (5 bases). With 5 bases removed from V and 8 bases from J, the gap between germline ends came to 12 bases. The length of the CDR3 is 12 residues. The germline V gene encodes CDR1 MDHEN and CDR2 SYDVKM.

The chain recombines TRBV7-2 with TRBJ2-1; D is undetermined. Germline V CDR1 and CDR2: SGHTA, FQGNSA. CDR3 size: 11 residues. V shed 3 bases and J shed 9 bases, with 6 bases lying between them. The CDR3 DNA reads as TGTGCCAGCAGCTTGACGGGTGAGCAGTTCTTC. Protein: CASSLTGEQFF.

The rearrangement joins TRBV27 to TRBJ2-3; 7 bases align to TRBD1. The CDR3 sequence is 16 residues long. CDR1 and CDR2 (germline): MNHEY, SMNVEV (reference sequence). Trimming at V came to 5 bases and at J to 3 bases, leaving 11 bases not matched to a gene. In nucleotides, the CDR3 is TGTGCCAGCAGTCCCCACCCAGGGGGTCTAACAGATACGCAGTATTTT. Amino acids: CASSPHPGGLTDTQYF.

This rearrangement joins TRBV21-1 to TRBJ1-2. TRBV21-1 counts as a pseudogene. This CDR3 comprises 15 residues. In nucleotides, the CDR3 is TGTGCCAGCAGCAAATGGACGGACCGGGTAGGGGGCTACACCTTC. It encodes CASSKWTDRVGGYTF.

V usage is TRBV5-4 and J usage is TRBJ2-5; D gene unclear. CDR3 length: 16 amino acids. The V and J ends lost 0 bases and 6 bases respectively, with 18 bases between them. The germline V gene encodes CDR1 SGHNT and CDR2 YYREEE (reference sequence). Here the CDR3 DNA reads TGTGCCAGCAGCTTGGGCTTCGACCCCTTTCGGAAGACCCAGTACTTC. The encoded protein is CASSLGFDPFRKTQYF. The whole variable domain, filled in from reference TRBV5-4 and TRBJ2-5, reads ETGVTQSPTHLIKTRGQQVTLRCSSQSGHNTVSWYQQALGQGPQFIFQYYREEENGRGNFPPRFSGLQFPNYSSELNVNALELDDSALYLCASSLGFDPFRKTQYFGPGTRLLVL.

This clone was seen only once. This likely stems from a read error, as it lies one base from a far larger clone. The chain couples TRBV5-1 to TRBJ2-5; no clear D. Germline values: CDR1 SGHRS, CDR2 YFSETQ. The germline V and J ends were trimmed by 4 bases and 1 base, with 2 bases remaining between them. The length of the CDR3 is 11 residues. CDR3 bases: TGCGCCAGCAGCGTCCAAGAGACCCAGTACTTC. This codes for CASSVQETQYF.

The rearrangement joins TRBV30 to TRBJ1-2, with D hard to call. The CDR3 loop spans 13 amino acids. Germline assignment: CDR1 GTSNPN and CDR2 SVGIG (reference sequence). Trimming cost V 7 bases and J 2 bases, with 14 bases left between them. The CDR3: CAYSGKGNYGYTF. The DNA of the CDR3 is TGTGCCTACTCCGGGAAAGGGAACTATGGCTACACCTTC.

Remarks on this clone: This could be a read error, since a much larger clone is one nucleotide away. This specimen includes other DNA sequences encoding the same CDR3. This chain connects TRBV6-1 to TRBJ1-1; D might be TRBD1 (5 bases). This CDR3 spans 13 amino acids. The V and J ends lost 6 bases and 1 base respectively, with 9 bases between them. Germline V gives CDR1 MNHNS, CDR2 SASEGT. The CDR3 nucleotides read TGTGCCAGCAGCGGCAGGGAGAACACTGAAGCTTTCTTT. Its protein is CASSGRENTEAFF.

This sequence joins TRBV7-9 and TRBJ2-5; weak D call: TRBD2 (5 bases). The J call is doubtful: the DNA matches TRBJ2-7 better. The germline CDR1 and CDR2 sequences are SEHNR and FQNEAQ (reference sequence). The CDR3 runs 13 residues. CDR3 protein: CASSAGLAYEQYF. DNA of the CDR3: TGTGCCAGCAGCGCAGGACTGGCCTACGAGCAGTACTTC.

The rearrangement uses TRBV18 and TRBJ2-5; perhaps TRBD1 as D (6 bases). V dropped 2 bases and J dropped 5 bases, with 21 bases sitting between them. This CDR3 contains 17 residues. CDR1 and CDR2 from the germline V gene are KGHSH and LQKENI. This chain's CDR3 is CASSPGKGLRGRETQYF. DNA of the CDR3: TGTGCCAGCTCACCAGGCAAGGGTCTCAGGGGAAGGGAGACCCAGTACTTC.

This clone came up once. The chain carries TRBV18 and TRBJ2-3, with D uncertain. The V end lost 0 bases, the J end lost 1 base, and 5 bases lay between the germline ends. Germline V gene sequence: CDR1 KGHSH, CDR2 LQKENI. The CDR3 loop spans 14 amino acids. The chain's CDR3 is CASSPPAGTDTQYF. For the CDR3, the DNA is TGTGCCAGCTCACCACCGGCTGGCACAGATACGCAGTATTTT.

This chain joins TRBV4-1 and TRBJ2-7, with TRBD2 matching 9 bases. The germline CDR1 and CDR2 sequences are MGHRA and YSYEKL. V shed 3 bases and J 7 bases; nucleotides not matched to a gene: 7. CDR3 length: 14 residues. CDR3 DNA: TGCGCCAGCAGCCATGCGGGAGGGCCGCGGGAGCAGTACTTC. It encodes CASSHAGGPREQYF.